This T cell receptor beta chain comes out of a study of blood T cell repertoires in COVID-19. Study at large: The samples span acute and convalescent COVID-19 from the United States, Italy and Spain. T cells, B-cell-depleted T cells, or PBMCs supplied cDNA or gDNA.

The CDR3 consists of 20 residues. Germline V lookup: CDR1 KGHSH, CDR2 LQKENI. V shed 3 bases, J shed 9 bases, and the junction held 21 bases outside the gene matches. As processed by the authors: Amplified reference gene primers provided the basis for estimating nucleated cell counts. The repertoire was sequenced with immunoSEQ multiplex PCR; TCRdb's copy has only in-frame clones and lacks some. D and trimming come from the DNA, and the V and J calls and clone size come from that table. The repertoire includes roughly 150,000 clones, roughly four fifths of them detected once, and roughly 11% sits in the top ten.

The chain couples TRBV18 to TRBJ2-1, with TRBD2 matching 12 bases. The sequencing sample was made of peripheral blood. This TCR was sampled from a human donor in a cohort sampled during active COVID-19. The DNA of the CDR3 is TGTGCCAGCTCACCCGCGACACAGCATCTAGCGGGAGGGACGTGGGGTGAGCAGTTCTTC. This codes for CASSPATQHLAGGTWGEQFF.